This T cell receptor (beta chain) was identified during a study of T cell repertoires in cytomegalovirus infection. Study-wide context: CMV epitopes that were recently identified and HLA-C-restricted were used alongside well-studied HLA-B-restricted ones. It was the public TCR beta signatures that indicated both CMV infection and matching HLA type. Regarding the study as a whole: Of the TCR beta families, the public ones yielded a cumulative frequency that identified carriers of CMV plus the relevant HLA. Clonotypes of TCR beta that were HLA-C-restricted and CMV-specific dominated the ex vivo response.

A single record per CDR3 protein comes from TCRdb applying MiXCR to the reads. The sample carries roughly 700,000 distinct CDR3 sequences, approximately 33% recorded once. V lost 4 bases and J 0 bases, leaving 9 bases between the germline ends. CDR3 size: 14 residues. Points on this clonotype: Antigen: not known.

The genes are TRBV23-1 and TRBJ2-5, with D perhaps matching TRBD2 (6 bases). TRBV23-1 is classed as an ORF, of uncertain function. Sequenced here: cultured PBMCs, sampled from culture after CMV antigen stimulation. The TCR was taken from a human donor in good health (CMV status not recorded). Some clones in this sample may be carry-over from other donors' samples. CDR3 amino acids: CASSPAGNQETQYF. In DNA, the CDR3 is TGCGCCAGCAGTCCGGCGGGAAACCAAGAGACCCAGTACTTC.